These T cell receptor beta chains were read from a single sample in a study of beta chain features in type 1 diabetes. The repertoire was sequenced with immunoSEQ multiplex PCR; TCRdb's copy has only in-frame clones and lacks some. The table lists about 930,000 clones, 17% of them singletons. The sample consisted of naive CD4+ T cells from blood. Source of these receptors: a woman aged 18-35 years in good health. CDR3s include the opening cysteine and the closing phenylalanine or tryptophan. A D gene is named only where the DNA matches it firmly.

j_call d_call v_call cdr3_aa
TRBJ2-3 - TRBV7-9 CASSLGRGHRGLNTDTQYF
TRBJ1-1 - TRBV7-9 CASSLYPLATNAEAFF
TRBJ2-1 - TRBV6-5 CASSYLANLQFF
TRBJ2-5 - TRBV25-1 CASSELSAEKETQYF
TRBJ1-2 TRBD1 TRBV9 CASSRRDRGYGYTF
TRBJ1-1 - TRBV5-1 CASSARPGSPTEAFF
TRBJ1-2 - TRBV5-6 CASSLGGYGYTF
TRBJ2-1 - TRBV6-1 CASSAGTSGEKQFF
TRBJ2-3 TRBD2 TRBV7-2 CASSSRTTRTSATQYF
TRBJ1-4 - TRBV18 CASSPGVSEKLFF
TRBJ1-5 - TRBV15 CATSRVFSNQPQHF
TRBJ1-3 - TRBV28 CASSYQGSPGNTIYF
TRBJ2-1 TRBD1 TRBV27 CASSNRDRGFNEQFF
TRBJ2-7 - TRBV10-2 CASSEQNYEQYF
TRBJ1-1 - TRBV7-8 CASSRSRVSNTEAFF
TRBJ1-1 TRBD1 TRBV10-3 CASGTGLVVYSHVEAFF
TRBJ2-1 TRBD1 TRBV28 CASTPGQGAPNEQFF
TRBJ2-7 TRBD1 TRBV10-3 CAIRGQRPLSEQYF
TRBJ2-1 TRBD2 TRBV14 CASSQGGREGEQFF
TRBJ2-5 TRBD1 TRBV28 CASSPGTGGWETQYF
TRBJ2-3 - TRBV7-3 CASSLRGSKDTQYF
TRBJ2-3 - TRBV4-2 CASSQARASTDTQYF
TRBJ1-2 - TRBV27 CASSLKRGDGYTF
TRBJ2-3 TRBD2 TRBV9 CASNKLAENTDTQYF
TRBJ1-2 - TRBV6-5 CASVSTYGYTF
TRBJ2-3 - TRBV19 CASRGGRVQRDTQYF
TRBJ2-5 TRBD2 TRBV11-2 CASSLQGLAGRETQYF
TRBJ2-7 - TRBV9 CASSVDGFSYEQYF
TRBJ1-2 - TRBV2 CASSEAPYGYTF
TRBJ2-7 - TRBV7-9 CASSTGGEQGITQYF
TRBJ2-3 - TRBV27 CASSPLSWGDTDTQYF
TRBJ1-2 TRBD1 TRBV2 CASRNRTRRTGVVGYTF
TRBJ2-2 - TRBV7-9 CASSLMGTGELFF
TRBJ2-3 TRBD2 TRBV2 CASSEPPIPRLAVTDTQYF
TRBJ2-1 - TRBV29-1 CSVEQSRVKSYNEQFF
TRBJ2-7 - TRBV18 CASSPQSSYEQYF
TRBJ1-5 - TRBV19 CASSIDTGGQPQHF
TRBJ2-1 TRBD2 TRBV5-4 CASSLGLAISYNEQFF
TRBJ2-7 - TRBV29-1 CSVAAGTGTYEQYF
TRBJ2-1 - TRBV2 CASSEASYNEQFF
TRBJ2-1 - TRBV5-1 CASSLTGSGEQFF
TRBJ1-5 - TRBV7-2 CASSLDRDQPQHF
- - TRBV5-1 CASSLNTGYEQYF
TRBJ2-3 - TRBV7-2 CASSPMLGIHTDTQYF
TRBJ2-2 - TRBV7-3 CASSLLATGVTGELFF
TRBJ2-5 - TRBV18 CASSPQGLQETQYF
TRBJ1-5 - TRBV28 CASSLGGTHQPQHF
TRBJ1-1 - TRBV2 CASIEGVPITEAFF
TRBJ2-3 TRBD2 TRBV5-1 CASSLRGLYTDTQYF
TRBJ1-5 - TRBV28 CASSFGQPQHF
TRBJ2-7 TRBD2 TRBV2 CASRPGLAATYEQYF
TRBJ1-2 - TRBV28 CASSSGGRSGYTF
TRBJ2-5 - TRBV19 CASSTLLTVGVETQYF